The 8 T cell receptor beta chains given below trace back to one sample, sequenced in a study of glioma-infiltrating T cells. Using RNA template, CDR3s of TCR alpha and beta were amplified with iRepertoire arm-PCR. TCRdb itself ran the multiplex PCR reads through MiXCR, one entry per CDR3 protein. The data contain 300,000 to 450,000 distinct CDR3 sequences, roughly two fifths of them singletons. Sequenced: glioma tissue, nonneoplastic brain tissue, or PBMCs (not recorded which). These receptors all stem from a human donor with low-grade glioma or glioblastoma, undergoing nonglioma brain surgery, or in good health (not recorded which).

The chain carries TRBV4-3 and TRBJ2-3; D is perhaps TRBD1 or TRBD2 (5 bases each). Between the trimmed V and J ends, which lost 8 bases and 1 base, there was a span of 10 bases. This CDR3 has 13 residues. CDR1 is LGHNA, CDR2 YSLEER, per germline. The CDR3 spells CASGPGRTDTQYF. CDR3 nucleotides: TGCGCCAGCGGTCCGGGACGCACAGATACGCAGTATTTT.

As concerns this clonotype: One base away lies a much larger clone, so this may be a sequencing read error. V gene TRBV20-1 combines with J gene TRBJ2-5; 8 nucleotides line up with TRBD2. The CDR3 totals 14 residues. CDR1 is DFQATT, CDR2 SNEGSKA, per germline (reference sequence). DNA for the CDR3: TGCAGTGCTTTAGACAGGACTAGCTTAGAGACCCATTACTTC. Translating gives CSALDRTSLETHYF.

This sequence joins TRBV4-2 and TRBJ2-3; possible D gene TRBD1, 5 bases. This CDR3 region has 17 residues. Germline CDR1 LGHNA, CDR2 YNFKEQ. V was cut by 5 bases and J by 2 bases, with 20 bases left in between. In DNA, the CDR3 is TGTGCCAGCAGCTTGGCCGGTGGGGCCGCTTACACAGATACGCAGTATTTT. As protein: CASSLAGGAAYTDTQYF.

Turning to this clonotype: Just one base apart from a much larger clone, this may be a read error. V and J are TRBV20-1 and TRBJ1-5; D call uncertain. This CDR3 region has 13 residues. Germline V gene sequence: CDR1 DFQATT, CDR2 SNEGSKA (reference sequence). Trimming pared 6 bases from V and 1 base from J, leaving 10 bases between. DNA of the CDR3: TGCAGTGCCGTGGGCGGAAGCAATCAGCCCCAGCATTTT. Translating it yields CSAVGGSNQPQHF.

This clonotype showed up just a few times. This rearrangement joins TRBV7-9 to TRBJ2-5; TRBD1 is a possible D gene (6 bases). This CDR3 is 15 amino acids long. CDR1 is SEHNR and CDR2 is FQNEAQ in the germline V gene (reference sequence). With 2 bases removed from V and 9 bases from J, the gap between germline ends came to 19 bases. CDR3 sequence (DNA): TGTGCCAGCAGCTTAAAGGGGACATGGATTGGCGCCCAGTACTTC. Protein: CASSLKGTWIGAQYF.

The chain employs TRBV11-2 and TRBJ1-1; D not certain. The V gene's germline CDR1 is SGHAT and CDR2 FQNNGV. V was shortened by 5 bases and J by 3 bases, with 16 bases between the two germline ends. There are 15 residues in the CDR3. CDR3 loop: CASSPRLSRDTEAFF. The CDR3 bases are TGTGCCAGCAGCCCCCGGTTGTCAAGGGACACTGAAGCTTTCTTT.

In the case of this clonotype: A much larger clone differs by one base, so this may be a read error. This chain uses TRBV27 with TRBJ1-1; tentatively, D is TRBD1 (6 bases). The CDR3 covers 15 residues. CDR1 is MNHEY and CDR2 is SMNVEV in the germline V gene (reference sequence). The CDR3 DNA reads TGTGCCAGCAGACCCTGGGACACCTCAAACACTAAAGCTTTCTTT. It yields the protein CASRPWDTSNTKAFF.

The chain is built from TRBV27 and TRBJ2-1; 7 positions match TRBD1. This CDR3 has 16 amino acids. Unmatched junction bases numbered 5, after V lost 2 bases and J lost 1 base. Germline CDR1 MNHEY, CDR2 SMNVEV (reference sequence). The CDR3 region has the DNA TGTGCCAGCAGTTTAATAGGCAGGGGGTCCTACAATGAGCAGTTCTTC. Encoded protein: CASSLIGRGSYNEQFF.